These 20 T cell receptor beta chains originate from one sample sequenced in a study of PD-L1 blockade in urothelial cancer. Time point indicated: pretreatment peripheral blood. Libraries were prepared by immunoSEQ multiplex PCR; TCRdb keeps only in-frame clonotypes and omits some of them. The repertoire has roughly 91,000 clones, about 83% of them found once; the top ten carry around an eighth. Specimen: PBMCs, collected around atezolizumab (anti-PD-L1) treatment. The receptor set was obtained from a man in his 60s with urothelial cancer.

This chain connects TRBV7-2 to TRBJ2-3; 10 positions match TRBD2. Per germline, CDR1 SGHTA and CDR2 FQGNSA. The CDR3 has 15 residues. After removal of 0 bases from V and 6 bases from J, the junction contained 3 bases not matched to a gene. The CDR3 protein is CASSLAGLAVDTQYF. The CDR3 nucleotides read TGTGCCAGCAGCTTAGCTGGACTAGCGGTCGATACGCAGTATTTT.

The rearrangement joins TRBV23-1 to TRBJ1-5, with TRBD1 matching 7 bases. TRBV23-1 is classed as an ORF, of uncertain function. The CDR3 has 15 residues. The V gene end was trimmed by 4 bases and the J gene end by 3 bases; junction bases not matched to a gene: 6. Here the CDR3 DNA reads TGCGCCAGCAGTCCTAACAGGGGTCCCAATCAGCCCCAGCATTTT. Translation gives CASSPNRGPNQPQHF.

The chain joins TRBV29-1 to TRBJ2-1; the match to TRBD1 covers 9 bases. With V trimmed by 7 bases and J by 5 bases, 3 bases remained unmatched. The CDR3 consists of 12 residues. Per germline, CDR1 SQVTM and CDR2 ANQGSEA. The CDR3 coding sequence is TGCAGCGGTGACAGGGGGAACAATGAGCAGTTCTTC. Protein sequence: CSGDRGNNEQFF.

This clone was counted a few times. This chain links TRBV27 with TRBJ2-3, with TRBD1 matching over 10 bases. V gave up 6 bases and J gave up 5 bases; unmatched junction bases: 11. The CDR3 covers 16 residues. Germline assignment: CDR1 MNHEY and CDR2 SMNVEV (reference sequence). The CDR3 region has the DNA TGTGCCAGCAGAGAGAAGACAGGGGGCACGGTAGATACGCAGTATTTT. Encoded protein: CASREKTGGTVDTQYF.

In DNA form, the CDR3 reads TGTGCCAGCAGTTTACTCCCAAACGGGGTCAATGAGCAGTTCTTC. Its translation is CASSLLPNGVNEQFF. The chain carries TRBV27 and TRBJ2-1; tentatively, D is TRBD2 (5 bases). CDR3 length: 15 residues. V shed 2 bases and J shed 6 bases, with 14 bases lying between them. Looked up from germline, CDR1 is MNHEY and CDR2 is SMNVEV (reference sequence).

The chain combines TRBV5-5 with TRBJ2-2; unclear D gene. CDR1 is SGHKS, CDR2 YYEKEE, per germline (reference sequence). Deletions cut 0 bases from V and 8 bases from J, with 5 bases between. This CDR3 spans 12 amino acids. The CDR3: CASSLDGGELFF. The CDR3 DNA reads TGTGCCAGCAGCTTGGACGGGGGGGAGCTGTTTTTT.

This rearrangement joins TRBV7-6 to TRBJ2-7, with 13 bases matching TRBD2. The CDR3 spans 20 residues. V shed 6 bases and J 6 bases; nucleotides not matched to a gene: 23. Per the germline V gene, CDR1 is SGHVS and CDR2 is FNYEAQ. DNA for the CDR3: TGTGCCAGCAGTCCCCTGCCACAGGGGTCGGGGACTAGCGGGGTCGGCGAGCAGTACTTC. Protein product: CASSPLPQGSGTSGVGEQYF.

The chain carries TRBV7-3 and TRBJ2-7; D unclear. V lost 4 bases and J 3 bases, leaving 10 bases between the germline ends. Germline V gene sequence: CDR1 SGHTA, CDR2 FQGTGA. This CDR3 comprises 13 residues. In DNA, the CDR3 is TGTGCCAGCAGCTCAGGCGCGCGCTACGAGCAGTACTTC. This gives the protein CASSSGARYEQYF.

The chain is built from TRBV5-1 and TRBJ2-1; D may be TRBD1 (7 bases). V gave up 4 bases and J gave up 5 bases, with 16 bases separating them. The germline CDR1 and CDR2 sequences are SGHRS and YFSETQ. This CDR3 region has 15 residues. DNA of the CDR3: TGCGCCAGCAGCGCGCGGACAGGAGGGGACAATGAGCAGTTCTTC. Its translation is CASSARTGGDNEQFF.

The rearrangement links TRBV4-3 to TRBJ1-3, with a weak D call TRBD1 (5 bases). Germline V lookup: CDR1 LGHNA, CDR2 YSLEER. This CDR3 contains 18 residues. V lost 1 base, J lost 1 base, and 17 bases lay in between. CDR3 loop: CASSQAFLTANSGNTIYF. Written as DNA, the CDR3 is TGCGCCAGCAGCCAAGCCTTCTTGACAGCTAATTCTGGAAACACCATATATTTT.

CDR3 in DNA: TGTGCCAGTAGTATCTCGACTAGCGGGAGTAATGAGCAGTTCTTC. It is translated as CASSISTSGSNEQFF. The chain employs TRBV19 and TRBJ2-1; 12 bases agree with TRBD2. The CDR3 is 15 amino acids. Losses at the gene ends were 3 bases for V and 7 bases for J; bases not matched to a gene: 4. In germline, CDR1 is LNHDA, CDR2 SQIVND (reference sequence).

The chain couples TRBV7-2 to TRBJ1-4; TRBD1 aligns across 8 bases. The germline V gene encodes CDR1 SGHTA and CDR2 FQGNSA. V lost 4 bases, J lost 5 bases, and 9 bases stayed unmatched. The CDR3 contains 16 residues. CDR3 amino acids: CASSYYPGQANEKLFF. CDR3 nucleotides: TGTGCCAGCAGCTATTATCCGGGACAGGCGAATGAAAAACTGTTTTTT.

V is TRBV18 and J is TRBJ1-3, with D perhaps matching TRBD1 (5 bases). Trimming removed 3 bases at V and 4 bases at J, with 13 bases between. Germline-derived CDR1 and CDR2 are KGHSH and LQKENI. This CDR3 is 15 amino acids long. CDR3 amino acids: CASSPSGKSGNTIYF. Here the CDR3 DNA reads TGTGCCAGCTCACCCTCAGGGAAATCAGGAAACACCATATATTTT. Using reference TRBV18 and TRBJ1-3 for the parts outside the CDR3, the full variable domain is NAGVMQNPRHLVRRRGQEARLRCSPMKGHSHVYWYRQLPEEGLKFMVYLQKENIIDESGMPKERFSAEFPKEGPSILRIQQVVRGDSAAYFCASSPSGKSGNTIYFGEGSWLTVV.

The sample holds one count of this clone. The chain combines TRBV5-1 with TRBJ1-4; 9 nucleotides align to TRBD1. Germline CDR1 SGHRS, CDR2 YFSETQ. After removal of 6 bases from V and 5 bases from J, the junction contained 11 bases not matched to a gene. This CDR3 contains 16 residues. In nucleotides, the CDR3 is TGCGCCAGCATTATCCGGGACAGGGACGAAAATGAAAAACTGTTTTTT. Translated: CASIIRDRDENEKLFF.

J is TRBJ1-1 and V is TRBV2, with 9 bases that match TRBD1. Unmatched junction bases numbered 6, after V lost 4 bases and J lost 6 bases. CDR3 length: 14 amino acids. Per the germline V gene, CDR1 is SNHLY and CDR2 is FYNNEI. CDR3 nucleotide sequence: TGTGCCAGCAGTGTAGGGACAGGGTTTTCTGAAGCTTTCTTT. It encodes CASSVGTGFSEAFF. Filled out from reference TRBV2 and TRBJ1-1, the complete variable domain reads EPEVTQTPSHQVTQMGQEVILRCVPISNHLYFYWYRQILGQKVEFLVSFYNNEISEKSEIFDDQFSVERPDGSNFTLKIRSTKLEDSAMYFCASSVGTGFSEAFFGQGTRLTVV.

The rearrangement uses TRBV29-1 and TRBJ2-1; 10 nucleotides match TRBD2. Trimming cost V 3 bases and J 4 bases; bases outside gene matches: 15. CDR3 size: 18 residues. CDR1 is SQVTM, CDR2 ANQGSEA, per germline. CDR3 amino acids: CSVEFLVGAGGRYNEQFF. CDR3 sequence (DNA): TGCAGCGTTGAGTTTTTGGTTGGAGCGGGAGGGCGATACAATGAGCAGTTCTTC.

The J gene is TRBJ2-1, the V gene TRBV6-5; possibly TRBD2 for D (5 bases). The CDR3 loop spans 15 amino acids. Trimming stripped 6 bases from V and 4 bases from J, with 16 bases between. The germline V gene has CDR1 MNHEY and CDR2 SVGAGI. In DNA form, the CDR3 reads TGTGCCAGCAGGCCCGACTATAGTCGTTACAATGAGCAGTTCTTC. This translates into CASRPDYSRYNEQFF.

The CDR3 sequence is CASLTGGPHYNEQFF. The DNA for the CDR3 is TGTGCCAGCTTAACCGGGGGGCCTCATTACAATGAGCAGTTCTTC. The rearrangement uses TRBV27 and TRBJ2-1; D may be TRBD2 (7 bases). CDR1 is MNHEY, CDR2 SMNVEV, per germline (reference sequence). There are 15 residues in the CDR3. With 8 bases removed from V and 4 bases from J, the gap between germline ends came to 18 bases.

This clone was counted between two and nine times. The chain carries TRBV5-1 and TRBJ1-1; weak D call: TRBD1 (6 bases). The CDR3 extends over 15 amino acids. Germline lookup yields CDR1 SGHRS and CDR2 YFSETQ. V lost 2 bases to trimming and J lost 0 bases, with 11 bases between them. This CDR3 reads CASSLTGMMNTEAFF. The CDR3 DNA is TGCGCCAGCAGCTTAACAGGGATGATGAACACTGAAGCTTTCTTT. The entire variable domain, with the rest obtained from reference TRBV5-1 and TRBJ1-1, is as follows: KAGVTQTPRYLIKTRGQQVTLSCSPISGHRSVSWYQQTPGQGLQFLFEYFSETQRNKGNFPGRFSGRQFSNSRSEMNVSTLELGDSALYLCASSLTGMMNTEAFFGQGTRLTVV.

This sequence joins TRBV29-1 and TRBJ1-5; 8 nucleotides line up with TRBD1. The germline CDR1 and CDR2 sequences are SQVTM and ANQGSEA. V trimming: 7 bases; J trimming: 7 bases; junction bases outside the gene matches: 6. There are 12 residues in the CDR3. The CDR3 region is CSAQRTGQPQHF. The CDR3 DNA follows: TGCAGCGCACAGCGGACAGGGCAGCCCCAGCATTTT.